This T cell receptor beta chain was sequenced during a study of spatial heterogeneity in lung cancer. About the research overall: Unique TCR and UMI combinations averaged more than ten appearances each in raw reads.

CDR1 and CDR2 (germline): SGHVS, FQNEAQ. Losses at the gene ends were 2 bases for V and 14 bases for J; bases not matched to a gene: 7. The CDR3 has 13 amino acids. Unique molecular identifiers tagged every individual TCR cDNA molecule. TCRdb recomputed calls from the 5' RACE reads with MiXCR, one row per CDR3 protein. This sample carries around 92,000 distinct CDR3 sequences, 9.5% to 15% of them seen once, and the ten largest clones take under 50%. Time point given: sample taken at primary tumor resection. Sequencing of whole RNA from tumor, nontumor lung or frozen PBMC involved no sorting. This clonotype was detected only a few times.

The source is a male donor with early-stage non-small cell lung cancer. The sample was PBMCs, taken at surgery. J is TRBJ1-4 and V is TRBV7-8, with TRBD1 matching over 8 bases. CDR3 DNA: TGTGCCAGCAGCTTACCTCGAAGGGACAGGCTGTTTTTT. Translation gives CASSLPRRDRLFF.